Below, 25 T cell receptor beta chains from the same sample are listed, as sequenced in a study of cytomegalovirus exposure and HLA in healthy donors. 60 Vbeta and 13 Jbeta primers were used in PCR. Only in-frame clones appear in the TCRdb table, and some are missing; sequencing was by immunoSEQ multiplex PCR. The specimen's table records some 150,000 clones. Sequencing was done on a sample of PBMCs. The receptor set was obtained from a man between 40 and 49 years old in good health and CMV-seronegative.

This chain links TRBV6-1 with TRBJ1-5; D perhaps matches TRBD1 (6 bases). The CDR3 is made up of 15 amino acids. Looked up from germline, CDR1 is MNHNS and CDR2 is SASEGT. V lost 4 bases, J lost 0 bases, and 10 bases lay in between. CDR3 region: CASSVGGFSNQPQHF. CDR3 DNA: TGTGCCAGCAGTGTAGGGGGATTTAGCAATCAGCCCCAGCATTTT.

The J gene is TRBJ2-1, the V gene TRBV14, with TRBD2 matching 9 bases. The CDR3 covers 15 residues. Germline CDR1 and CDR2: SGHDN and FVKESK. Germline trimming cut 4 bases from V and 9 bases from J; bases unmatched to any gene: 10. The CDR3 bases are TGTGCCAGCAGCCTAGATCAAGCGGGGGGACGTGAGCAGTTCTTC. The encoded protein is CASSLDQAGGREQFF.

The gene calls are TRBV27 and TRBJ2-3, with D possibly matching TRBD1 (6 bases). Germline CDR1 MNHEY, CDR2 SMNVEV (reference sequence). This CDR3 is 14 amino acids long. V lost 5 bases and J 4 bases, leaving 13 bases between the germline ends. The CDR3 reads CASSTDRFSDTQYF. The DNA for the CDR3 is TGTGCCAGCAGTACCGACAGGTTTTCAGATACGCAGTATTTT.

This chain uses TRBV28 with TRBJ2-1, with TRBD2 matching 9 bases. The CDR3 extends over 14 amino acids. Unmatched junction bases numbered 0, after V lost 2 bases and J lost 4 bases. Germline CDR1 is MDHEN and CDR2 is SYDVKM. CDR3 in DNA: TGTGCCAGCAGTTTAGCGGGGGGGTACAATGAGCAGTTCTTC. Protein product: CASSLAGGYNEQFF.

The chain employs TRBV5-4 and TRBJ1-1; tentative D call: TRBD1 (5 bases). The CDR3 spans 15 residues. Deletions cut 4 bases from V and 3 bases from J, with 16 bases between. CDR1 SGHNT and CDR2 YYREEE come from the germline V gene (reference sequence). The CDR3 protein is CASSGGGTGYTEAFF. In DNA, the CDR3 is TGTGCCAGCAGCGGGGGGGGGACCGGGTACACTGAAGCTTTCTTT.

The CDR3 DNA reads TGCAGTGCTAGAGTCGGGTACGGCTACACCTTC. It yields the protein CSARVGYGYTF. This chain connects TRBV20-1 to TRBJ1-2; D not resolved. Germline V gene lookup returns CDR1 DFQATT and CDR2 SNEGSKA (reference sequence). Trimming left V 1 base short and J 8 bases short, with 8 bases between. This CDR3 is 11 amino acids long.

The chain carries TRBV15 and TRBJ1-6, with 8 bases matching TRBD1. CDR3 length equals 15 residues. Germline V gene lookup returns CDR1 LNHNV and CDR2 YYDKDF (reference sequence). Unmatched junction bases numbered 1, after V lost 0 bases and J lost 6 bases. The CDR3 loop is CATSRDGQGNSPLHF. DNA for the CDR3: TGTGCCACCAGCAGAGATGGACAGGGTAATTCACCCCTCCACTTT.

The chain joins TRBV5-1 to TRBJ1-1; no firm D call. The CDR3 runs to 15 residues. V lost 4 bases and J lost 1, with 14 bases in between. Per germline, CDR1 SGHRS and CDR2 YFSETQ. CDR3 sequence (DNA): TGCGCCAGCAGCCAAATGCAGGCTTCGAACACTGAAGCTTTCTTT. Translating gives CASSQMQASNTEAFF.

The V call is TRBV25-1, the J call TRBJ2-3, with 9 bases matching TRBD2. This CDR3 spans 15 amino acids. The germline CDR1 and CDR2 sequences are MGHDK and SYGVNS. V lost 4 bases and J lost 4; bases outside the gene matches: 6. CDR3 protein: CASSGAGGAADTQYF. The CDR3 DNA is TGTGCCAGCAGTGGAGCGGGGGGAGCTGCAGATACGCAGTATTTT.

The J gene is TRBJ2-7, the V gene TRBV6-5; 8 bases line up with TRBD1. The V and J ends lost 6 bases and 2 bases, in that order; junction bases with no gene match: 6. The CDR3 sequence is 14 residues long. Germline V gene lookup returns CDR1 MNHEY and CDR2 SVGAGI. CDR3 sequence: CASSRRTGPYEQYF. The CDR3 nucleotides are TGTGCCAGCAGCCGCCGGACAGGGCCCTACGAGCAGTACTTC.

This chain links TRBV28 with TRBJ1-2, with 10 bases aligning to TRBD1. This CDR3 comprises 13 residues. Trimming at V came to 7 bases and at J to 6 bases, leaving 5 bases not matched to a gene. CDR1 MDHEN and CDR2 SYDVKM come from the germline V gene. CDR3 sequence (DNA): TGTGCCAGCACTCGGGACAGGGGAGATGGCTACACCTTC. It is translated as CASTRDRGDGYTF.

The CDR3 sequence is CATSRDFYYEQYF. The CDR3, as DNA: TGTGCCACCAGCAGAGACTTTTACTACGAGCAGTACTTC. The J gene is TRBJ2-7, the V gene TRBV15; D gene uncertain. Germline CDR1 is LNHNV and CDR2 is YYDKDF (reference sequence). V gave up 0 bases and J gave up 3 bases, with 6 bases separating them. The CDR3 runs 13 residues.

The chain combines TRBV2 with TRBJ2-2; 9 nucleotides agree with TRBD1. The J segment lost 3 bases and the V segment lost 5 bases, leaving 4 bases of the junction unmatched. The CDR3 is 15 residues long. Germline V CDR1 and CDR2: SNHLY, FYNNEI. CDR3 sequence (DNA): TGTGCCAGCAGTCCACAGGGGGCGGACACCGGGGAGCTGTTTTTT. Translated: CASSPQGADTGELFF.

CDR3 in DNA: TGTGCCAGCAATAGACAGGGGCGGGGGGAAAAACTGTTTTTT. Amino acids: CASNRQGRGEKLFF. The chain employs TRBV6-6 and TRBJ1-4; 8 bases agree with TRBD1. Germline lookup yields CDR1 MNHNY and CDR2 SVGAGI (reference sequence). This CDR3 comprises 14 residues. V lost 7 bases, J lost 8 bases, and 9 bases stayed unmatched.

The rearrangement links TRBV6-6 to TRBJ2-7; 9 nucleotides agree with TRBD1. The V gene end was trimmed by 2 bases and the J gene end by 4 bases; junction bases not matched to a gene: 9. Germline CDR1 MNHNY, CDR2 SVGAGI (reference sequence). This CDR3 spans 16 amino acids. As DNA, the CDR3 is TGTGCCAGCAGTTACGCTAGTTCGGACAGGGGATACGAGCAGTACTTC. It translates to CASSYASSDRGYEQYF.

This sequence joins TRBV5-1 and TRBJ1-1; tentatively, D is TRBD1 (6 bases). The V gene's germline CDR1 is SGHRS and CDR2 YFSETQ. V was pared by 4 bases and J by 1 base, with 11 bases between. This CDR3 has 14 residues. Here the CDR3 reads CASSVATGNTEAFF. The CDR3 region has the DNA TGCGCCAGCAGCGTGGCGACAGGGAACACTGAAGCTTTCTTT.

The rearrangement links TRBV25-1 to TRBJ2-7; 10 bases fit TRBD1. The V gene's germline CDR1 is MGHDK and CDR2 SYGVNS. J lost 5 bases, V lost 8 bases, and 6 bases had no gene match. There are 13 residues in the CDR3. CDR3 in DNA: TGTGCCAGCCGACCGACAGGGGGCAACGAGCAGTACTTC. Its protein product is CASRPTGGNEQYF.

The CDR3 coding sequence is TGTGCCAGCAGTGAAGGACAGGTTAATTCACCCCTCCACTTT. It translates to CASSEGQVNSPLHF. This chain connects TRBV6-1 to TRBJ1-6; D may be TRBD1 (6 bases). The CDR3 runs to 14 residues. Germline CDR1 MNHNS, CDR2 SASEGT. V was cut by 1 base and J by 6 bases, with 7 bases left in between.

The V gene is TRBV19, the J gene TRBJ1-5, with D unresolved. Per germline, CDR1 LNHDA and CDR2 SQIVND (reference sequence). CDR3 length: 14 amino acids. Trimming took off 1 base at V and 4 bases at J, with 8 bases between the two ends. The CDR3 nucleotides read TGTGCCAGTAGTATAGCGGCGGCGAATCAGCCCCAGCATTTT. This encodes CASSIAAANQPQHF.

The chain carries TRBV25-1 and TRBJ2-1; the match to TRBD1 covers 9 bases. Germline V lookup: CDR1 MGHDK, CDR2 SYGVNS. The V and J ends lost 2 bases and 4 bases, in that order; junction bases with no gene match: 3. The CDR3 sequence is 15 residues long. CDR3 amino acids: CASSEGQGRYNEQFF. The CDR3 DNA reads TGTGCCAGCAGTGAAGGACAGGGGCGATACAATGAGCAGTTCTTC.

This chain uses TRBV25-1 with TRBJ1-1; D is unresolved. The CDR3 consists of 13 residues. Germline lookup yields CDR1 MGHDK and CDR2 SYGVNS. Deletions cut 3 bases from V and 1 base from J, with 6 bases between. The CDR3 DNA follows: TGTGCCAGCAGTGAGTCCAGGAACACTGAAGCTTTCTTT. Its protein product is CASSESRNTEAFF.

The chain couples TRBV5-1 to TRBJ2-5; weak D call: TRBD2 (5 bases). The J call may be faulty, since TRBJ2-7 better matches the DNA end. Germline V CDR1 and CDR2: SGHRS, YFSETQ. CDR3 length equals 15 residues. This CDR3 is CASSLWGASSYEQYF. For the CDR3, the DNA is TGCGCCAGCAGCTTGTGGGGAGCCTCCTCCTACGAGCAGTACTTC.

The chain joins TRBV29-1 to TRBJ2-1, with 15 positions matching TRBD2. Trimming cost V 4 bases and J 0 bases; bases outside gene matches: 1. Germline loops: CDR1 SQVTM, CDR2 ANQGSEA. The CDR3 has 16 amino acids. The CDR3 nucleotides read TGCAGCGTTGGGACTAGCGGGGGGGACTCCTACAATGAGCAGTTCTTC. Amino acid sequence: CSVGTSGGDSYNEQFF.

The V call is TRBV4-1, the J call TRBJ2-7; 7 nucleotides align to TRBD1. The CDR3 runs 13 residues. Germline CDR1 reads MGHRA; CDR2 reads YSYEKL. With 3 bases clipped from V and 4 bases from J, the junction kept 3 bases outside the gene matches. CDR3 nucleotides: TGCGCCAGCAGCCAGAACAGGGGTTACGAGCAGTACTTC. Protein product: CASSQNRGYEQYF.

The rearrangement uses TRBV7-9 and TRBJ2-1; 7 bases line up with TRBD1. The CDR3 runs 14 residues. J gave up 9 bases and V 5 bases, and 10 bases lay outside the gene matches. In germline, CDR1 is SEHNR, CDR2 FQNEAQ (reference sequence). The CDR3 DNA reads as TGTGCCAGCAGCCTCGAGACAGGGAGAGTTGAGCAGTTCTTC. This encodes CASSLETGRVEQFF. Full variable domain (outside the CDR3, taken from reference TRBV7-9 and TRBJ2-1): DTGVSQNPRHKITKRGQNVTFRCDPISEHNRLYWYRQTLGQGPEFLTYFQNEAQLEKSRLLSDRFSAERPKGSFSTLEIQRTEQGDSAMYLCASSLETGRVEQFFGPGTRLTVL.